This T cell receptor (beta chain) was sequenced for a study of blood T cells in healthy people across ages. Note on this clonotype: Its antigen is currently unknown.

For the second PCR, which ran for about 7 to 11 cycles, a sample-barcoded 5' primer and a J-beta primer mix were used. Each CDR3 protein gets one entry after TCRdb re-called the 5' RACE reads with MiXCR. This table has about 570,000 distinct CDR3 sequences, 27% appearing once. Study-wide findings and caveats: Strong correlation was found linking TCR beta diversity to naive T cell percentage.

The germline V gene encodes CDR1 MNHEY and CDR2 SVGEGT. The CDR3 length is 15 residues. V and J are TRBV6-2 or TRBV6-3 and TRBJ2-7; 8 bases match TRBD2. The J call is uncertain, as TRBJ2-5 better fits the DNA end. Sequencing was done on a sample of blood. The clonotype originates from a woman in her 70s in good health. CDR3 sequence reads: CASSAPGLVGETQYF. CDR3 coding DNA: TGTGCCAGCAGTGCTCCGGGACTAGTGGGGGAGACCCAGTACTTC.